One sample yielded the 18 T cell receptor beta chains listed below, sequenced in a study of a mutant IDH1 vaccine in newly diagnosed glioma. This sample's time point: baseline, week 1 (first vaccination visit). Noted treatment: pre-vaccination baseline after standard-of-care therapy. Here immunoSEQ multiplex PCR was the method, and the copy in TCRdb shows in-frame clones only, minus some. The sample yields 50,000 or so clones, roughly 80% seen once. The input for sequencing was PBMCs, taken from a glioma patient treated with radiotherapy, temozolomide or both. These receptors were collected from a man younger than 30 with glioma.

V and J are TRBV5-4 and TRBJ2-1; 7 bases match TRBD2. The CDR3 runs 15 residues. Germline loops: CDR1 SGHNT, CDR2 YYREEE (reference sequence). J was trimmed by 4 bases and V by 6 bases; bases with no gene match: 10. This chain's CDR3 is CASTSSGTTYNEQFF. CDR3 DNA: TGTGCCAGCACCTCCAGCGGGACTACTTACAATGAGCAGTTCTTC.

This clone is a singleton in its sample. The rearrangement links TRBV6-6 to TRBJ1-1; the match to TRBD1 covers 9 bases. J was trimmed by 5 bases and V by 2 bases; bases with no gene match: 6. The CDR3 totals 15 residues. The V gene's germline CDR1 is MNHNY and CDR2 SVGAGI (reference sequence). The CDR3, as DNA: TGTGCCAGCAGTTACCCACAGGGGGCGAGAACTGAAGCTTTCTTT. Translated, it gives CASSYPQGARTEAFF.

The chain joins TRBV19 to TRBJ2-7, with 10 bases identical to TRBD2. CDR1 is LNHDA, CDR2 SQIVND, per germline (reference sequence). After removal of 3 bases from V and 5 bases from J, the junction contained 10 bases not matched to a gene. CDR3 length: 16 residues. The CDR3 bases are TGTGCCAGTAGTATTCGGAGCGGGAGGGCCGGGGACGAGCAGTACTTC. Translation: CASSIRSGRAGDEQYF.

Concerning this clone: One end of the junction fails to match germline, which may point to a read error. The chain uses TRBV30 and TRBJ1-1; 10 bases are a match to TRBD1. The CDR3 runs 13 residues. Germline-derived CDR1 and CDR2 are GTSNPN and SVGIG (reference sequence). The DNA for the CDR3 is TGCTCCCCGGGGACAGGGGCTAACACTGAAGCTTTCTTT. Protein sequence: CSPGTGANTEAFF.

V and J are TRBV30 and TRBJ1-5, with D tentatively TRBD1 (5 bases). The V gene's germline CDR1 is GTSNPN and CDR2 SVGIG (reference sequence). This CDR3 has 13 amino acids. The V end lost 1 base, the J end lost 6 bases, and 10 bases lay between the germline ends. This CDR3 is CAWSAVGVQPQHF. The CDR3 DNA reads as TGTGCCTGGAGTGCCGTGGGGGTTCAGCCCCAGCATTTT.

The chain recombines TRBV2 with TRBJ2-7; 8 positions match TRBD2. Germline V CDR1 and CDR2: SNHLY, FYNNEI. J gave up 6 bases and V 1 base, and 8 bases lay outside the gene matches. CDR3 length: 15 amino acids. The CDR3 is CASSEVTGGLREQYF. In nucleotides, the CDR3 is TGTGCCAGCAGTGAAGTAACGGGAGGGCTCCGCGAGCAGTACTTC.

This rearrangement joins TRBV5-1 to TRBJ2-7; weak D call: TRBD1 (5 bases). The V gene's germline CDR1 is SGHRS and CDR2 YFSETQ. This CDR3 has 13 residues. The V end was cut by 6 bases, the J end by 2 bases, with 12 bases between. The CDR3 loop is CASTGDSTYEQYF. DNA of the CDR3: TGCGCCAGCACCGGAGACAGTACCTACGAGCAGTACTTC.

This clone has just one count. The DNA of the CDR3 is TGTGCCAGCAGTTACGACCAACTAGCGGGGGAGCTGTTTTTT. Residues: CASSYDQLAGELFF. This chain links TRBV6-6 with TRBJ2-2; TRBD2 aligns across 7 bases. Per germline, CDR1 MNHNY and CDR2 SVGAGI (reference sequence). This CDR3 is built from 14 residues. The J segment lost 8 bases and the V segment lost 2 bases, leaving 5 bases of the junction unmatched.

This chain joins TRBV19 and TRBJ2-5, with D possibly being TRBD1 (6 bases). Trimming pared 5 bases from V and 5 bases from J, leaving 18 bases between. Germline CDR1 is LNHDA and CDR2 is SQIVND (reference sequence). The CDR3 is made up of 15 amino acids. For the CDR3, the DNA is TGTGCCAGTAGTCTTACTGGACAGCGGCTGGAGACCCAGTACTTC. It specifies CASSLTGQRLETQYF.

The chain joins TRBV7-2 to TRBJ1-2; 10 bases fit TRBD1. The CDR3 length is 18 residues. Germline V lookup: CDR1 SGHTA, CDR2 FQGNSA. The junction had 23 bases not matched to a gene; V was cut back by 5 bases and J by 11 bases. CDR3 in amino acids: CASSPRTGTGDGFSGYTF. For the CDR3, the DNA is TGTGCCAGCAGCCCGAGAACCGGGACAGGGGACGGCTTCTCAGGTTACACCTTC.

This chain joins TRBV14 and TRBJ1-2; no clear D. Per the germline V gene, CDR1 is SGHDN and CDR2 is FVKESK. V lost 0 bases, J lost 0 bases, and 11 bases lay in between. The CDR3 is 16 residues long. The CDR3 is CASSQDMTETNYGYTF. The CDR3 nucleotides are TGTGCCAGCAGCCAAGATATGACGGAAACTAACTATGGCTACACCTTC.

The chain joins TRBV5-1 to TRBJ2-7, with D unresolved. The V gene's germline CDR1 is SGHRS and CDR2 YFSETQ. Trimming removed 4 bases from V and 2 bases from J, with 10 bases in between. CDR3 length: 13 residues. In DNA form, the CDR3 reads TGCGCCAGCAGCCCGGCTGATCCCTACGAGCAGTACTTC. It yields the protein CASSPADPYEQYF.

The genes are TRBV14 and TRBJ1-1, with a possible D match to TRBD1 (5 bases). The CDR3 totals 13 residues. Trimming cost V 4 bases and J 2 bases, with 8 bases left between them. Germline-derived CDR1 and CDR2 are SGHDN and FVKESK. The CDR3 loop is CASSPGLNTEAFF. The CDR3 coding sequence is TGTGCCAGCAGCCCGGGACTTAACACTGAAGCTTTCTTT.

This clone occurred a few times. DNA for the CDR3: TGCGCCAGCAGCCAAGATCATCTAGCGGGAGGGGTAGGGCTGTTTTTT. As protein: CASSQDHLAGGVGLFF. The chain joins TRBV4-3 to TRBJ2-2; TRBD2 matches 12 bases. CDR3 size: 16 residues. Germline loops: CDR1 LGHNA, CDR2 YSLEER. V was clipped by 0 bases and J by 13 bases; unmatched bases: 9.

The genes are TRBV19 and TRBJ2-7, with 8 bases fitting TRBD1. Germline CDR1 LNHDA, CDR2 SQIVND (reference sequence). Unmatched junction bases numbered 5, after V lost 3 bases and J lost 4 bases. The CDR3 has 14 amino acids. The CDR3, as DNA: TGTGCCAGTAGTATTCAGGGGGCCAATTACGAGCAGTACTTC. This encodes CASSIQGANYEQYF.

The genes are TRBV19 and TRBJ1-4; D is perhaps TRBD1 (6 bases). Germline V gene lookup returns CDR1 LNHDA and CDR2 SQIVND (reference sequence). V was shortened by 3 bases and J by 3 bases, with 8 bases between the two germline ends. CDR3 length: 14 residues. CDR3 in amino acids: CASSMRTANEKLFF. The DNA for the CDR3 is TGTGCCAGTAGTATGAGGACAGCTAATGAAAAACTGTTTTTT. Full variable domain (rest looked up from reference TRBV19 and TRBJ1-4): DGGITQSPKYLFRKEGQNVTLSCEQNLNHDAMYWYRQDPGQGLRLIYYSQIVNDFQKGDIAEGYSVSREKKESFPLTVTSAQKNPTAFYLCASSMRTANEKLFFGSGTQLSVL.

This chain connects TRBV7-2 to TRBJ1-6, with 7 bases matching TRBD1. CDR3 size: 15 residues. Trimming removed 6 bases from V and 10 bases from J; junction bases left unmatched: 12. Germline V gene sequence: CDR1 SGHTA, CDR2 FQGNSA. CDR3 protein: CASSSDRVVISPLHF. CDR3 sequence (DNA): TGTGCCAGCAGTTCAGACAGGGTGGTTATCTCACCCCTCCACTTT.

The chain joins TRBV6-6 to TRBJ2-7, with 9 bases fitting TRBD1. The V segment lost 2 bases and the J segment 7 bases; nucleotides outside the gene matches: 6. The germline CDR1 and CDR2 sequences are MNHNY and SVGAGI (reference sequence). The CDR3 extends over 14 amino acids. DNA for the CDR3: TGTGCCAGCAGTTACACGGGACAGGGTTGGGAGCAGTACTTC. It encodes CASSYTGQGWEQYF.